This TCR beta chain was observed in a study of spatial heterogeneity in lung cancer (dated by TCRdb to the late 2010s). For the study in its entirety: Beta-chain transcripts were consistently detected in greater numbers than alpha-chain transcripts, which likely reflects a higher abundance of beta-chain transcripts. In tumor regions, TCR transcript counts showed a strong correlation with a T cell transcriptional module score derived from matched bulk RNA-seq. In the raw uncorrected reads, each unique combination of TCR and UMI appeared on average more than ten times. In non-small cell lung cancer, the study made a quantitative comparison of TCR alpha and beta repertoires among multiple tumor regions, matched nontumor lung and blood. The study linked features of the TCR repertoire to counts of nonsynonymous mutations, which were determined by whole-exome sequencing of tumor tissue. At surgery, both alpha and beta chains were TCR-sequenced in fewer than 250 tumor regions, 63 to 65 matched nontumor lung samples and some 60 PBMC samples.

General study outcomes and caveats: The count of ubiquitous expanded TCRs correlated with the count of ubiquitous nonsynonymous mutations, and the count of regional expanded TCRs correlated with the count of regional nonsynonymous mutations. Confirming at a functional level the hypothesis that regional TCRs recognize regional mutations was considered to require additional single-cell paired TCR alpha and beta sequencing. The tumor nonsynonymous mutation count correlated with the number of expanded alpha and beta TCRs within the tumor. TCR-seq coverage of tumor T cells was estimated to be only about 7% for alpha chains and roughly 13% for beta chains.

Libraries were constructed by 5' RACE. The sequencing machine was a NextSeq 500. To allow correction of PCR and sequencing errors, the TCR library protocol tagged every TCR cDNA molecule with a unique molecular identifier. Per the source publication's procedure: Decombinator tools were used for TCR identification, UMI-based error correction and CDR3 extraction. Expanded TCRs were defined as those above a frequency of 2 per 1,000, corresponding to the top 1% of the tumor frequency distribution. Expanded tumor TCRs were classed as regional if statistically deemed absent (corrected P<0.05) from at least one tumor region, otherwise ubiquitous. Rényi diversity was computed with the R vegan package after subsampling each repertoire 100 times to 5,000 TCRs. CDR3 similarity networks were built from amino acid triplet string-kernel similarity, with CDR3s being connected when pairwise similarity was above 0.82. TCRdb redid the processing of the public reads, applying fastp at Q25 and MiXCR, and retained in-frame beta chains. Duplicate CDR3 protein sequences are folded into a single record with the most common DNA and genes. TCRdb, not the authors, supplied the V and J calls. The sample table lists under 4,000 distinct CDR3 sequences, around a tenth of them with a count of one. The top ten clones comprise more than 35% of the sample.

This clonotype was counted many times. Its recognized antigen is unknown. The input lacks base qualities; no much larger clone sits a single base away. The sample's time point, from its label and the paper: sample taken at primary tumor resection. Samples were obtained from over 70 patients with early-stage, untreated non-small cell lung cancer from the lung TRACERx cohort. TCR sequencing used whole RNA extracted from tumor and nontumor lung tissue, or from cryopreserved PBMC samples, without cell sorting. Only patients for whom sufficient RNA was available from at least two tumor regions were selected for TCR sequencing. A lung pathologist reviewed the tumor and adjacent nontumor lung specimens before the specimens were selected. Via the germline V gene, CDR1 is MGHDK and CDR2 SYGVNS. V is cut by 6 bases and J by 7 bases, and the space between the germline ends is 13 bases. The CDR3 contains 13 residues, cysteine and phenylalanine counted. Only the CDR3 region is kept as DNA, spanning 39 bases read in frame from base 1.

The sample here was lung tumor tissue, taken at surgery. The rearranged chain carries TRBV25-1 and TRBJ2-1; the D gene could be either TRBD1 or TRBD2, each agreeing at 5 bases. The source of this sequence is a male donor with early-stage non-small cell lung cancer. CDR3 region: CASSGGQDNEQFF. The DNA sequence is as follows: TGTGCCAGCAGCGGAGGACAAGATAATGAGCAGTTCTTC.